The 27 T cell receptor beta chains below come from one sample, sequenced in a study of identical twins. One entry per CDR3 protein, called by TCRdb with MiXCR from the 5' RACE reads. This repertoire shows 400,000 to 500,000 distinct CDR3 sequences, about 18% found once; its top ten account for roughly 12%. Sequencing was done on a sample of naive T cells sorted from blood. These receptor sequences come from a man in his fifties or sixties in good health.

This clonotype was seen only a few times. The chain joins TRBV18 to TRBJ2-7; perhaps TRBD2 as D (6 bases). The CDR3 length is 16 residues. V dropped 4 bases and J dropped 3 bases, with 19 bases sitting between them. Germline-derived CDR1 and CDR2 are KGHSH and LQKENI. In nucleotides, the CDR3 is TGTGCCAGCTCACGAACCTCAGCCCGGGAGCTCTACGAGCAGTACTTC. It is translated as CASSRTSARELYEQYF.

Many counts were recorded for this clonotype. The CDR3 loop reads CASSQVLAGELFF. The CDR3 nucleotides read TGTGCCAGCAGCCAGGTCCTAGCCGGGGAGCTGTTTTTT. The chain is built from TRBV3-1 and TRBJ2-2, with unresolved D. Germline values: CDR1 LGHDT, CDR2 YNNKEL (reference sequence). This CDR3 is built from 13 residues. Deletions cut 3 bases from V and 6 bases from J, with 8 bases between.

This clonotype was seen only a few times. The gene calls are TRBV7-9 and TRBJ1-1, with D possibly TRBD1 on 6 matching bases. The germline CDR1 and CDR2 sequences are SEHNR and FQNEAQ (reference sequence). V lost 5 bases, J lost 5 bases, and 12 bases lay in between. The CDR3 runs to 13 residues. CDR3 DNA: TGTGCCAGCAGCAGACAGGTAGCAACTGAAGCTTTCTTT. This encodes CASSRQVATEAFF. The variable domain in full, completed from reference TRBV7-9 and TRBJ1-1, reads DTGVSQNPRHKITKRGQNVTFRCDPISEHNRLYWYRQTLGQGPEFLTYFQNEAQLEKSRLLSDRFSAERPKGSFSTLEIQRTEQGDSAMYLCASSRQVATEAFFGQGTRLTVV.

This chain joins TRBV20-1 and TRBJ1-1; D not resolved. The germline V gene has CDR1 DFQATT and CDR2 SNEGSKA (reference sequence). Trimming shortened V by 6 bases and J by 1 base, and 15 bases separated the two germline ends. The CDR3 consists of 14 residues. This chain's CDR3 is CSAPGNAGNTEAFF. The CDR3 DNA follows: TGCAGTGCCCCGGGGAATGCGGGGAACACTGAAGCTTTCTTT.

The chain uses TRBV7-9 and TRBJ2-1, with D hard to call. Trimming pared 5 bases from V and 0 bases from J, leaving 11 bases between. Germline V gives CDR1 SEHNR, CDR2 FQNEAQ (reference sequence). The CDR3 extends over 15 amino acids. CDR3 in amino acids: CASSARVGSYNEQFF. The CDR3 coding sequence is TGTGCCAGCAGCGCCCGGGTCGGCTCCTACAATGAGCAGTTCTTC.

The CDR3 DNA sequence: TGTGCCAGCAGCTCAAACAGACAGGGTATTTACGAGCAGTACTTC. Amino acids: CASSSNRQGIYEQYF. The chain links TRBV7-9 to TRBJ2-7, with 7 bases fitting TRBD1. V lost 4 bases, J lost 4 bases, and 10 bases stayed unmatched. Looked up from germline, CDR1 is SEHNR and CDR2 is FQNEAQ (reference sequence). This CDR3 has 15 amino acids.

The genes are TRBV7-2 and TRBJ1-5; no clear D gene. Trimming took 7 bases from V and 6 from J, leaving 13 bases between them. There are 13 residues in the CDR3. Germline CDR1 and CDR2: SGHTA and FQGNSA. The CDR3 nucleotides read TGTGCCAGCACCCCCCGGGTGGGTCAGCCCCAGCATTTT. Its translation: CASTPRVGQPQHF.

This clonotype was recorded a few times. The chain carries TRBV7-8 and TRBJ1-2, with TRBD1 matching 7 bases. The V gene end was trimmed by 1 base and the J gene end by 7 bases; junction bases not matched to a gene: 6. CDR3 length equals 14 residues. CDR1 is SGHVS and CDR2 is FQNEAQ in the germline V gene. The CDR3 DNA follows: TGTGCCAGCAGCTTAGTAGTCCAGGGGGGTGGCTACACCTTC. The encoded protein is CASSLVVQGGGYTF.

CDR3 bases: TGTGCCAGCAGCGTATACTGGGGGGCCGGAAACACCATATATTTT. Protein product: CASSVYWGAGNTIYF. This sequence joins TRBV9 and TRBJ1-3; D is possibly TRBD1 (6 bases). Germline V gene data show CDR1 as SGDLS and CDR2 as YYNGEE. The CDR3 contains 15 residues. Deletions cut 1 base from V and 4 bases from J, with 12 bases between.

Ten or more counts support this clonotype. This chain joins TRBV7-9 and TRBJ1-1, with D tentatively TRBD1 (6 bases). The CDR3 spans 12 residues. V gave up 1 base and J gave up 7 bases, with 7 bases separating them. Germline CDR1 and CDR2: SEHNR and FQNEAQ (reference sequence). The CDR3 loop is CASSLGQDEAFF. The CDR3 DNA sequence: TGTGCCAGCAGCTTAGGACAGGATGAAGCTTTCTTT.

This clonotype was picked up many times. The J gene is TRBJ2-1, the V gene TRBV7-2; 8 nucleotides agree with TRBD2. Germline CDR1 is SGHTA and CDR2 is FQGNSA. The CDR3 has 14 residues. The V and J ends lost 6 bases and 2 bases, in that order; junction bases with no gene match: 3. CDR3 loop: CASRFGGAYNEQFF. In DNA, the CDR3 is TGTGCCAGCAGATTCGGGGGGGCCTACAATGAGCAGTTCTTC.

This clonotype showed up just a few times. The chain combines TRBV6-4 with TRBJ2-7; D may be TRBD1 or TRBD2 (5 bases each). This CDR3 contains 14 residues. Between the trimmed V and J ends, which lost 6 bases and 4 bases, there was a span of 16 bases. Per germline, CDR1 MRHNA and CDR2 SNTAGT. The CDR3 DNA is TGTGCCAGCAGCCGGGACGCGGGCCCGTACGAGCAGTACTTC. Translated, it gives CASSRDAGPYEQYF.

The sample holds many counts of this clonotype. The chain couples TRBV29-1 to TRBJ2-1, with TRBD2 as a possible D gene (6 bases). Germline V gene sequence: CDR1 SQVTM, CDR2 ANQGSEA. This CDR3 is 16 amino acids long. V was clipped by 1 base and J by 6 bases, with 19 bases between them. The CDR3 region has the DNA TGCAGCGTTGAAGGTCTGGACTACCGACAAATCAATGAGCAGTTCTTC. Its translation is CSVEGLDYRQINEQFF.

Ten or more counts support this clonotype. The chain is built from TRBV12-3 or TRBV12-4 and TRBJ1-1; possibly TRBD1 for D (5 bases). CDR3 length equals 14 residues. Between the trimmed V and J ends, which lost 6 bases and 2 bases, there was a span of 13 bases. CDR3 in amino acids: CASRRGRTNTEAFF. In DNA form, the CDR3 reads TGTGCCAGCAGAAGAGGACGGACAAACACTGAAGCTTTCTTT.

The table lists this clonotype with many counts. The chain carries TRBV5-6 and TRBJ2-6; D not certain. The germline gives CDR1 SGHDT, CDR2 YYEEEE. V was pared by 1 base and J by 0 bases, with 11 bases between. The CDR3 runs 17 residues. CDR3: CASSLLGTVSGANVLTF. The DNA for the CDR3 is TGTGCCAGCAGCTTGCTTGGCACCGTCTCTGGGGCCAACGTCCTGACTTTC.

CDR3 sequence (DNA): TGTGCCAGTTCCGGGACGCAAGAGACCCAGTACTTC. Protein sequence: CASSGTQETQYF. This chain connects TRBV28 to TRBJ2-5; the D call may be TRBD1 or TRBD2 (5 bases each). This CDR3 is 12 amino acids long. CDR1 and CDR2 from the germline V gene are MDHEN and SYDVKM. Trimming took 9 bases from V and 2 from J, leaving 10 bases between them.

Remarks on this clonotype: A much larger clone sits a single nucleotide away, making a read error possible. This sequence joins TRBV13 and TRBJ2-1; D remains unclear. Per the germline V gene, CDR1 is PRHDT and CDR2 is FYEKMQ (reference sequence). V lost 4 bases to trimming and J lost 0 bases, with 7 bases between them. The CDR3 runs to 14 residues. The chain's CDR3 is CASSSQDSYNEQFF. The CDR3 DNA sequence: TGTGCCAGCAGCTCGCAGGACTCCTACAATGAGCAGTTCTTC.

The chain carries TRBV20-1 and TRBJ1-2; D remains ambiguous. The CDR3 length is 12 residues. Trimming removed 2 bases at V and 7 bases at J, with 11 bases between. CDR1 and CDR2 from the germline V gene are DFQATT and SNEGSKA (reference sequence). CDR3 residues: CSARQVAAGYTF. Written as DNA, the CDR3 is TGCAGTGCTAGACAGGTGGCGGCTGGCTACACCTTC.

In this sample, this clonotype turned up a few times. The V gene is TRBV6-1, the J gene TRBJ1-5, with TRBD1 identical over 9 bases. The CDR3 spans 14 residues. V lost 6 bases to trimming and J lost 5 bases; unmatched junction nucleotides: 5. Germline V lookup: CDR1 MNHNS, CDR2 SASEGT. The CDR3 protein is CASRMTGGYQPQHF. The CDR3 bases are TGTGCCAGCAGAATGACAGGGGGTTATCAGCCCCAGCATTTT.

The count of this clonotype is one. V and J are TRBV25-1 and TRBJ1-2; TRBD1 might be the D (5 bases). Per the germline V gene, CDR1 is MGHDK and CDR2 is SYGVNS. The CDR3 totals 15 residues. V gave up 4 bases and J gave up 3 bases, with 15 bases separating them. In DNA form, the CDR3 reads TGTGCCAGCAGTGCGGGACTCTTTGGGGACTATGGCTACACCTTC. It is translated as CASSAGLFGDYGYTF.

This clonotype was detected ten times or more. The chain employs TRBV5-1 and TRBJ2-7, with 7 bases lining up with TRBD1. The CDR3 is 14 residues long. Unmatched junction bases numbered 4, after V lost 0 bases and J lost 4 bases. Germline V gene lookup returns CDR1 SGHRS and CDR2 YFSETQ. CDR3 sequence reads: CASSLGQGEYEQYF. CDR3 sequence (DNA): TGCGCCAGCAGCTTGGGACAGGGAGAGTACGAGCAGTACTTC.

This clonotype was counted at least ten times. The CDR3 coding sequence is TGCGCCAGCAGCTTGATGCCCTCCCGGGAGACCCAGTACTTC. Encoded protein: CASSLMPSRETQYF. The chain employs TRBV5-1 and TRBJ2-5; no clear D gene. The CDR3 is made up of 14 amino acids. Germline loops: CDR1 SGHRS, CDR2 YFSETQ. Trimming left V 1 base short and J 5 bases short, with 12 bases between.

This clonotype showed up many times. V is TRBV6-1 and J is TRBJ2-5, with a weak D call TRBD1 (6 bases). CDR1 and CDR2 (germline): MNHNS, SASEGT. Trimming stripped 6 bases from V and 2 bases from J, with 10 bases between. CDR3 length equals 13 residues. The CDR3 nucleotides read TGTGCCAGCAGGAGAGGACAGCAAGAGACCCAGTACTTC. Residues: CASRRGQQETQYF.

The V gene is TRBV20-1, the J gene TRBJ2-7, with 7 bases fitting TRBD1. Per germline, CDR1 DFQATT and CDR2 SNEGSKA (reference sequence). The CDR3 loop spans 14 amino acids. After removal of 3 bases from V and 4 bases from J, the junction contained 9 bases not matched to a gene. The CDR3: CSARDQQGPYEQYF. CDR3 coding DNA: TGCAGTGCTAGGGACCAACAGGGGCCGTACGAGCAGTACTTC.

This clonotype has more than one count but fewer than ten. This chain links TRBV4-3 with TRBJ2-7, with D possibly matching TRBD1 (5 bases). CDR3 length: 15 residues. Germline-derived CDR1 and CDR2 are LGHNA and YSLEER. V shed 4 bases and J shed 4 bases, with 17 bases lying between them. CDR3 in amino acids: CASSPQKQGTYEQYF. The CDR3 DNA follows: TGCGCCAGCAGCCCCCAGAAGCAGGGTACTTACGAGCAGTACTTC.

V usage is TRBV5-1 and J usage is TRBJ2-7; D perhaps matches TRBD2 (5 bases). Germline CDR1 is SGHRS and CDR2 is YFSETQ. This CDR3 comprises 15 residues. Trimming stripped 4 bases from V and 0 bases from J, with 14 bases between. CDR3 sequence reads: CASSLGASSSYEQYF. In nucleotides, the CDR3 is TGCGCCAGCAGCCTCGGAGCTAGCAGCTCCTACGAGCAGTACTTC.

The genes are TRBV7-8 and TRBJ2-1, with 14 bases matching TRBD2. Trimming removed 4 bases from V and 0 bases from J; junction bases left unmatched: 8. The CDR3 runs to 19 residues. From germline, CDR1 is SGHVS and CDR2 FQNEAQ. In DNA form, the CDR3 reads TGTGCCAGCAGCTCCAGGACTAGCGGGGGGACAAGCTCCTACAATGAGCAGTTCTTC. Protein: CASSSRTSGGTSSYNEQFF.